These 30 T cell receptor beta chains share one sample of origin, sequenced in a study of blood T cell repertoires in COVID-19. The data were produced by immunoSEQ multiplex PCR, yet TCRdb's version contains in-frame clones alone and is incomplete. In the table there are some 250,000 clones, approximately 85% of which are singletons. Sequenced sample: PBMCs or T cells enriched from blood (not recorded which). These TCRs come from a woman aged 50 to 60 who had recovered from COVID-19.

In DNA form, the CDR3 reads TGTGCCAGCAGTCCTCTAGCCTTAAGGGGGCGTCGAAATTCACCCCTCCACTTT. Translating it yields CASSPLALRGRRNSPLHF. The chain carries TRBV28 and TRBJ1-6; the match to TRBD1 covers 7 bases. The germline V gene has CDR1 MDHEN and CDR2 SYDVKM. Losses at the gene ends were 5 bases for V and 7 bases for J; bases not matched to a gene: 17. The CDR3 is made up of 18 amino acids.

This chain connects TRBV27 to TRBJ1-5; 9 bases match TRBD1. The CDR3 is 15 amino acids. CDR1 and CDR2 (germline): MNHEY, SMNVEV (reference sequence). V shed 4 bases and J 4 bases; nucleotides not matched to a gene: 5. CDR3 in DNA: TGTGCCAGCAGTTGGGGACAGGGAGCTAATCAGCCCCAGCATTTT. Protein product: CASSWGQGANQPQHF.

This clone has only a few counts. The chain has TRBV27 and TRBJ2-2; 14 bases map to TRBD2. This CDR3 comprises 17 residues. J lost 8 bases, V lost 1 base, and 6 bases had no gene match. CDR1 and CDR2 from the germline V gene are MNHEY and SMNVEV (reference sequence). The CDR3 DNA reads TGTGCCAGCAGTTTATGGGGACTAGCGGGAGTGGAGGGGGAGCTGTTTTTT. The encoded protein is CASSLWGLAGVEGELFF.

The chain employs TRBV3-1 (or the pseudogene TRBV3-2) and TRBJ1-5; 8 nucleotides align to TRBD1. This CDR3 comprises 15 residues. Germline-derived CDR1 and CDR2 are LGHDT and YNNKEL (reference sequence). Trimming cost V 4 bases and J 0 bases; bases outside gene matches: 2. CDR3 loop: CASSPGQASNQPQHF. The CDR3 coding sequence is TGTGCCAGCAGCCCGGGACAGGCTAGCAATCAGCCCCAGCATTTT.

The J gene is TRBJ1-1, the V gene TRBV28; D is possibly TRBD1 (5 bases). CDR1 and CDR2 (germline): MDHEN, SYDVKM. The V end was cut by 7 bases, the J end by 11 bases, with 14 bases between. This CDR3 comprises 11 residues. The CDR3 DNA is TGTGCCAGCAAAGAGGGACTTAGGGCTTTCTTT. It is translated as CASKEGLRAFF.

The genes are TRBV28 and TRBJ2-5; D is possibly TRBD1 (5 bases). Trimming stripped 1 base from V and 5 bases from J, with 11 bases between. Germline CDR1 reads MDHEN; CDR2 reads SYDVKM. The CDR3 totals 14 residues. CDR3 nucleotides: TGTGCCAGCAGTTTATTGGTGGGGCTGGAGACCCAGTACTTC. This gives the protein CASSLLVGLETQYF. Filled out from reference TRBV28 and TRBJ2-5, the complete variable domain reads DVKVTQSSRYLVKRTGEKVFLECVQDMDHENMFWYRQDPGLGLRLIYFSYDVKMKEKGDIPEGYSVSREKKERFSLILESASTNQTSMYLCASSLLVGLETQYFGPGTRLLVL.

The chain carries TRBV6-1 and TRBJ2-1; 8 nucleotides line up with TRBD1. The CDR3 contains 18 residues. Germline V gene sequence: CDR1 MNHNS, CDR2 SASEGT. V was clipped by 2 bases and J by 0 bases; unmatched bases: 9. The CDR3 bases are TGTGCCAGCAGTGAAATGGCAGGGGGCTTTCTCTCCTACAATGAGCAGTTCTTC. Its translation is CASSEMAGGFLSYNEQFF.

The CDR3 DNA sequence: TGTGCCAGCAGTTTACACAGGGGGACTGAAGCTTTCTTT. It encodes CASSLHRGTEAFF. J is TRBJ1-1 and V is TRBV28; 8 nucleotides align to TRBD1. CDR1 and CDR2 from the germline V gene are MDHEN and SYDVKM. There are 13 residues in the CDR3. Trimming removed 2 bases from V and 5 bases from J; junction bases left unmatched: 1. Complete variable domain (other parts from reference TRBV28 and TRBJ1-1): DVKVTQSSRYLVKRTGEKVFLECVQDMDHENMFWYRQDPGLGLRLIYFSYDVKMKEKGDIPEGYSVSREKKERFSLILESASTNQTSMYLCASSLHRGTEAFFGQGTRLTVV.

This sequence joins TRBV9 and TRBJ2-3; 11 bases line up with TRBD2. The CDR3 is made up of 16 amino acids. After removal of 3 bases from V and 4 bases from J, the junction contained 7 bases not matched to a gene. Germline V lookup: CDR1 SGDLS, CDR2 YYNGEE. Here the CDR3 DNA reads TGTGCCAGCAGCGCGGATAGCGGGAGGGCCCCAGATACGCAGTATTTT. Amino acids: CASSADSGRAPDTQYF.

This clone was seen more than once but under ten times. The CDR3 bases are TGTGCCAGCACCTCCACTGGACAGGGTAGTTACGAGCAGTACTTC. Translated, it gives CASTSTGQGSYEQYF. The chain has TRBV2 and TRBJ2-7; 8 bases are a match to TRBD1. CDR3 length: 15 amino acids. The J segment lost 4 bases and the V segment lost 7 bases, leaving 12 bases of the junction unmatched. Germline loops: CDR1 SNHLY, CDR2 FYNNEI.

The genes are TRBV28 and TRBJ2-1, with no clear D. Germline assignment: CDR1 MDHEN and CDR2 SYDVKM. V was shortened by 6 bases and J by 4 bases, with 19 bases between the two germline ends. This CDR3 comprises 16 residues. The DNA of the CDR3 is TGTGCCAGCAGAAACTCGAGAATATCGAGATACAATGAGCAGTTCTTC. This translates into CASRNSRISRYNEQFF.

V and J are TRBV3-1 (or the pseudogene TRBV3-2) and TRBJ1-2, with TRBD1 matching over 7 bases. Looked up from germline, CDR1 is LGHDT and CDR2 is YNNKEL (reference sequence). The CDR3 spans 16 residues. The junction had 10 bases not matched to a gene; V was cut back by 0 bases and J by 6 bases. For the CDR3, the DNA is TGTGCCAGCAGCCAAGATAAGGGACAGATTTTAAATGGCTACACCTTC. This sequence encodes CASSQDKGQILNGYTF.

This clone has a handful of counts. The chain carries TRBV10-3 and TRBJ1-1; 7 bases are shared with TRBD1. Germline values: CDR1 ENHRY, CDR2 SYGVKD. This CDR3 contains 13 residues. V shed 4 bases and J 5 bases; nucleotides not matched to a gene: 4. This CDR3 reads CAISGIRGTEAFF. The CDR3 nucleotides read TGTGCCATCAGTGGTATCAGGGGGACTGAAGCTTTCTTT.

This chain links TRBV7-7 with TRBJ2-2, with 7 bases matching TRBD2. The germline V gene has CDR1 SSHAT and CDR2 FNYEAQ (reference sequence). The CDR3 length is 14 residues. As DNA, the CDR3 is TGTGCTAGTGGGAGGGCGCAGGACACCGGGGAGCTGTTTTTT. It translates to CASGRAQDTGELFF.

This chain uses TRBV4-1 with TRBJ1-1; D is unclear. From germline, CDR1 is MGHRA and CDR2 YSYEKL. V lost 4 bases to trimming and J lost 3 bases, with 12 bases between them. The CDR3 length is 14 residues. The CDR3 DNA reads as TGCGCCAGCAGCCCGCCCTACAGTTACACTGAAGCTTTCTTT. This sequence encodes CASSPPYSYTEAFF.

The chain joins TRBV2 to TRBJ1-1; D may be TRBD1 (5 bases). This CDR3 has 12 residues. The germline CDR1 and CDR2 sequences are SNHLY and FYNNEI. V was pared by 10 bases and J by 1 base, with 10 bases between. CDR3 bases: TGTGCCACAGGGATTAGGAACACTGAAGCTTTCTTT. Protein sequence: CATGIRNTEAFF. Full variable domain (rest looked up from reference TRBV2 and TRBJ1-1): EPEVTQTPSHQVTQMGQEVILRCVPISNHLYFYWYRQILGQKVEFLVSFYNNEISEKSEIFDDQFSVERPDGSNFTLKIRSTKLEDSAMYFCATGIRNTEAFFGQGTRLTVV.

The chain joins TRBV5-4 to TRBJ1-4; D remains unclear. Trimming took 4 bases from V and 0 from J, leaving 10 bases between them. The CDR3 sequence is 15 residues long. Per the germline V gene, CDR1 is SGHNT and CDR2 is YYREEE (reference sequence). CDR3 residues: CASSTSRATNEKLFF. DNA for the CDR3: TGTGCCAGCAGCACTAGCCGAGCAACTAATGAAAAACTGTTTTTT.

The chain recombines TRBV24-1 with TRBJ1-1; weak D call: TRBD1 (5 bases). Trimming cost V 7 bases and J 4 bases, with 12 bases left between them. Germline CDR1 is KGHDR and CDR2 is SFDVKD. The CDR3 runs 13 residues. The CDR3 DNA sequence: TGTGCCACCAGACGGGGGTTGGGCACTGAAGCTTTCTTT. Translating it yields CATRRGLGTEAFF.

The rearrangement links TRBV10-3 to TRBJ1-3; TRBD1 is a possible D gene (5 bases). Germline CDR1 and CDR2: ENHRY and SYGVKD. The CDR3 has 15 amino acids. V lost 2 bases and J lost 0, with 8 bases in between. CDR3 sequence: CAISEATGSGNTIYF. Here the CDR3 DNA reads TGTGCCATCAGTGAGGCCACAGGCTCTGGAAACACCATATATTTT.

V usage is TRBV11-2 and J usage is TRBJ2-2; D possibly corresponds to TRBD2 (6 bases). CDR3 length: 12 residues. Trimming stripped 5 bases from V and 10 bases from J, with 11 bases between. CDR1 is SGHAT and CDR2 is FQNNGV in the germline V gene. The CDR3 DNA reads TGTGCCAGCAGCCGAACGGGGGTGGAGCTGTTTTTT. As protein: CASSRTGVELFF.

The V gene is TRBV2, the J gene TRBJ2-1; D possibly corresponds to TRBD2 (5 bases). In germline, CDR1 is SNHLY, CDR2 FYNNEI. With 4 bases removed from V and 0 bases from J, the gap between germline ends came to 10 bases. The CDR3 sequence is 15 residues long. The CDR3 is CASSGLGSSYNEQFF. The CDR3 DNA sequence: TGTGCCAGCAGTGGTTTGGGGAGCTCCTACAATGAGCAGTTCTTC.

The CDR3: CASSSEDFLGEQFF. The CDR3 nucleotides are TGTGCCAGCAGTTCCGAGGACTTCCTAGGAGAGCAGTTCTTC. The genes are TRBV6-5 and TRBJ2-1; D might be TRBD2 (5 bases). The CDR3 is 14 residues long. Germline V gene lookup returns CDR1 MNHEY and CDR2 SVGAGI. Trimming took 4 bases from V and 10 from J, leaving 17 bases between them.

The chain carries TRBV28 and TRBJ1-2; D ambiguous. CDR3 length equals 11 residues. The germline V gene encodes CDR1 MDHEN and CDR2 SYDVKM. Trimming pared 4 bases from V and 7 bases from J, leaving 7 bases between. The CDR3 DNA is TGTGCCAGCAGTTCCCCCGTTGGCTACACCTTC. This encodes CASSSPVGYTF.

The sample holds one count of this clone. V and J are TRBV28 and TRBJ2-3; no definite D call. There are 17 residues in the CDR3. Trimming removed 2 bases from V and 7 bases from J, with 22 bases in between. CDR1 is MDHEN and CDR2 is SYDVKM in the germline V gene. CDR3 DNA sequence: TGTGCCAGCAGTTTAAGTCCCGGCAGGTTGAGATCTCATACGCAGTATTTT. It codes for CASSLSPGRLRSHTQYF. Complete variable domain (other parts from reference TRBV28 and TRBJ2-3): DVKVTQSSRYLVKRTGEKVFLECVQDMDHENMFWYRQDPGLGLRLIYFSYDVKMKEKGDIPEGYSVSREKKERFSLILESASTNQTSMYLCASSLSPGRLRSHTQYFGPGTRLTVL.

This chain uses TRBV28 with TRBJ2-7, with D uncertain. The CDR3 is 14 amino acids. V lost 7 bases and J lost 0, with 13 bases in between. CDR1 is MDHEN and CDR2 is SYDVKM in the germline V gene. The CDR3 sequence: CASTNPVSSYEQYF. CDR3 nucleotides: TGTGCCAGCACCAACCCCGTTAGCTCCTACGAGCAGTACTTC.

The V gene is TRBV27, the J gene TRBJ2-3; 9 nucleotides agree with TRBD2. CDR1 and CDR2 from the germline V gene are MNHEY and SMNVEV (reference sequence). V lost 5 bases, J lost 6 bases, and 18 bases stayed unmatched. The CDR3 length is 18 residues. The CDR3 sequence is CASSLRGSGSTRRDTQYF. The DNA for the CDR3 is TGTGCCAGCAGTCTCAGGGGTAGCGGGAGTACCCGTAGGGATACGCAGTATTTT.

The rearrangement links TRBV11-2 to TRBJ2-2; TRBD1 agrees at 8 bases. The germline V gene has CDR1 SGHAT and CDR2 FQNNGV. This CDR3 region has 15 residues. V lost 3 bases to trimming and J lost 6 bases; unmatched junction nucleotides: 6. CDR3 region: CASSFDRGRPGELFF. DNA of the CDR3: TGTGCCAGCAGCTTCGACAGGGGACGCCCCGGGGAGCTGTTTTTT.

This chain joins TRBV4-2 and TRBJ2-2, with 14 bases lining up with TRBD2. The CDR3 is made up of 15 amino acids. V shed 5 bases and J 8 bases; nucleotides not matched to a gene: 4. Germline V gives CDR1 LGHNA, CDR2 YNFKEQ. The CDR3 DNA reads TGTGCCAGCAGCGGGACTAGCGGGAGAGCTGGGGAGCTGTTTTTT. Its protein is CASSGTSGRAGELFF.

The V call is TRBV7-2, the J call TRBJ2-2, with 8 nucleotides matching TRBD1. Germline V gene sequence: CDR1 SGHTA, CDR2 FQGNSA. This CDR3 is 13 amino acids long. Trimming removed 10 bases from V and 8 bases from J; junction bases left unmatched: 9. CDR3 sequence: CATRGQAMGELFF. In DNA form, the CDR3 reads TGTGCCACAAGGGGACAGGCGATGGGGGAGCTGTTTTTT.

This clone appeared a single time. This chain links TRBV5-6 with TRBJ1-5; 8 bases line up with TRBD1. There are 14 residues in the CDR3. After removal of 0 bases from V and 6 bases from J, the junction contained 2 bases not matched to a gene. The V gene's germline CDR1 is SGHDT and CDR2 YYEEEE. In nucleotides, the CDR3 is TGTGCCAGCAGCTTGGGCAGGGGGCCTCAGCCCCAGCATTTT. Translating gives CASSLGRGPQPQHF.